This note documents a single T cell receptor beta chain sequence. The sample belongs to a study of shared T cell receptors in the human thymus. Clones were read by immunoSEQ multiplex PCR, and TCRdb kept only the in-frame ones, dropping some. The table includes approximately 730,000 clones, 80% to 90% detected once. The CDR3 spans 15 residues. The V end lost 3 bases, the J end lost 1 base, and 12 bases lay between the germline ends. Germline loops: CDR1 MNHNS, CDR2 SASEGT. These data were also filed under a second study, of human thymus T cells.

The sample taken for sequencing was thymocytes. This sequence was found in a girl in the first two years of life with a congenital heart defect. This sequence joins TRBV6-1 and TRBJ1-1; D gene unclear. The CDR3 DNA is TGTGCCAGCAGTGATCTCGGGTCAGAGAACACTGAAGCTTTCTTT. Amino acid sequence: CASSDLGSENTEAFF.